This entry lists 24 T cell receptor beta chains sequenced from one sample in a study of regulatory T cells in long-lasting Graves disease (TCRdb year 2021). The time point label for this specimen denotes: newly diagnosed GD, antithyroid drugs for less than 3 months. For both TCR sequencing and RNA sequencing, RNA was extracted from PBMCs using TRIzol. Library preparation used multiplex PCR. Sequencing was carried out with an Illumina HiSeq 4000. TCR beta libraries were built with iRepertoire HTBI primers and Arm-PCR amplification of CDR3 regions. Through fastp at Q25 and MiXCR, TCRdb rebuilt clones from the public reads, retaining in-frame beta chains. Merged by CDR3 protein, the rows form single entries marked with the most common genes and DNA. Counted in this sample were 400,000 to 500,000 distinct CDR3 sequences; about 15% of them appeared once. Clones ranked in the top ten supply roughly a sixth of the sample.

These data were likewise used in another study, on T cells in Graves' hyperthyroidism and ophthalmopathy.

This specimen was peripheral blood mononuclear cells (PBMCs), taken at new diagnosis, from a patient treated with antithyroid drugs. These receptors were taken from a woman aged 45-65 years with Graves disease. Donor details come from another sample of the same person, matched by shared clones.

Note on this clonotype: At one boundary the junction diverges from the germline segment, which might be a read error. This chain connects TRBV27 to TRBJ2-4; TRBD1 matches at 10 bases. The CDR3 extends over 15 amino acids. Germline-derived CDR1 and CDR2 are MNHEY and SMNVEV (reference sequence). CDR3 in amino acids: CASGPEGQGVNIRYF. The CDR3 DNA follows: TGTGCCAGCGGGCCCGAAGGACAGGGGGTTAACATTCGGTACTTC.

This chain links TRBV29-1 with TRBJ2-1; 10 bases line up with TRBD2. V lost 5 bases to trimming and J lost 2 bases; unmatched junction nucleotides: 0. The germline CDR1 and CDR2 sequences are SQVTM and ANQGSEA. The CDR3 runs 13 residues. CDR3 bases: TGCAGCGTTCTAGCGGGGGCCTACAATGAGCAGTTCTTC. Translating gives CSVLAGAYNEQFF.

This clonotype was found many times. The CDR3 nucleotides read TGTGCCACCAGTGATAAACCCGGGACAGGGACCAATGAGCAGTTCTTC. As protein: CATSDKPGTGTNEQFF. The rearrangement links TRBV24-1 to TRBJ2-1; 9 positions agree with TRBD1. The junction had 8 bases not matched to a gene; V was cut back by 3 bases and J by 6 bases. CDR3 size: 16 residues. In germline, CDR1 is KGHDR, CDR2 SFDVKD.

This clonotype has a count of ten or more. The chain is built from TRBV2 and TRBJ1-1; D unclear. Germline V gives CDR1 SNHLY, CDR2 FYNNEI. The CDR3 loop spans 13 amino acids. V shed 6 bases and J shed 2 bases, with 10 bases lying between them. The CDR3 here is CASRDRRNTEAFF. The DNA for the CDR3 is TGTGCCAGCAGGGATAGACGAAACACTGAAGCTTTCTTT. Filled out from reference TRBV2 and TRBJ1-1, the complete variable domain reads EPEVTQTPSHQVTQMGQEVILRCVPISNHLYFYWYRQILGQKVEFLVSFYNNEISEKSEIFDDQFSVERPDGSNFTLKIRSTKLEDSAMYFCASRDRRNTEAFFGQGTRLTVV.

The table lists this clonotype with a few counts. The rearrangement links TRBV25-1 to TRBJ1-1, with D possibly being TRBD1 (6 bases). Germline V gene sequence: CDR1 MGHDK, CDR2 SYGVNS. The V gene lost 2 bases and the J gene lost 3 bases, with 16 bases spanning the gap. The CDR3 totals 16 residues. The CDR3: CASSEETRGVDTEAFF. CDR3 bases: TGTGCCAGCAGTGAAGAGACAAGGGGGGTGGACACTGAAGCTTTCTTT.

This clonotype was seen many times. The chain is built from TRBV12-3 or TRBV12-4 and TRBJ2-7; D perhaps matches TRBD2 (6 bases). The CDR3 loop spans 13 amino acids. V was shortened by 6 bases and J by 3 bases, with 12 bases between the two germline ends. The CDR3 bases are TGTGCCAGCAGGCTAGCGAGCCGCTACGAGCAGTACTTC. It codes for CASRLASRYEQYF.

The chain carries TRBV5-1 and TRBJ2-7; TRBD2 matches at 13 bases. Germline V gene sequence: CDR1 SGHRS, CDR2 YFSETQ. V trimming: 4 bases; J trimming: 8 bases; junction bases outside the gene matches: 9. The CDR3 runs 15 residues. CDR3 nucleotide sequence: TGCGCCAGCAGCCCCACCGGGACTAGCGGGGCTAAGCAGTACTTC. Translation gives CASSPTGTSGAKQYF.

This clonotype showed up many times. This rearrangement joins TRBV27 to TRBJ2-1; 7 bases are shared with TRBD1. The J call may be in error: the DNA end matches TRBJ2-5 better. CDR3 length: 17 residues. Germline V gene data show CDR1 as MNHEY and CDR2 as SMNVEV (reference sequence). CDR3 nucleotide sequence: TGTGCCAGCAGCCAAACCGAACCAGGGGGAGTCGGAGAGACCCAGTACTTC. Amino acid sequence: CASSQTEPGGVGETQYF.

This rearrangement joins TRBV28 to TRBJ2-7; TRBD1 aligns across 7 bases. This CDR3 contains 13 residues. V shed 10 bases, J shed 2 bases, and the junction held 8 bases outside the gene matches. The germline CDR1 and CDR2 sequences are MDHEN and SYDVKM. CDR3 sequence (DNA): TGTGCCACCCGACAGGGCCAAACCTACGAGCAGTACTTC. Its protein is CATRQGQTYEQYF.

This clonotype was counted many times. The CDR3 loop is CASSLESAPNTEAFF. The CDR3 coding sequence is TGTGCCAGCAGTTTAGAATCGGCCCCGAACACTGAAGCTTTCTTT. This chain uses TRBV12-3 or TRBV12-4 with TRBJ1-1; D is unresolved. The CDR3 runs to 15 residues. The V end was cut by 1 base, the J end by 1 base, with 10 bases between.

Details on this clonotype: Given a much more abundant clone one base away, this may be a read error. The chain recombines TRBV7-3 with TRBJ2-1, with a possible D match to TRBD2 (5 bases). This CDR3 region has 13 residues. Germline V gene lookup returns CDR1 SGHTA and CDR2 FQGTGA. CDR3 amino acids: CASSLTRGDEQLF. The CDR3 DNA reads TGTGCCAGCAGCTTAACCCGGGGAGATGAGCAGCTCTTC.

J is TRBJ2-7 and V is TRBV20-1; 9 bases line up with TRBD2. Losses at the gene ends were 6 bases for V and 4 bases for J; bases not matched to a gene: 10. The CDR3 covers 14 residues. CDR1 DFQATT and CDR2 SNEGSKA come from the germline V gene (reference sequence). CDR3 protein: CSAILVSGSYEQYF. The CDR3 coding sequence is TGCAGTGCGATCTTAGTTAGCGGGAGTTACGAGCAGTACTTC.

This clonotype was observed at least ten times. The chain employs TRBV6-2 or TRBV6-3 and TRBJ2-1; 9 bases line up with TRBD2. The CDR3 sequence is 15 residues long. Per the germline V gene, CDR1 is MNHEY and CDR2 is SVGEGT. The junction had 5 bases not matched to a gene; V was cut back by 6 bases and J by 2 bases. CDR3 amino acids: CASRRREGTYNEQFF. The CDR3 DNA is TGTGCCAGCAGGAGGCGGGAGGGCACCTACAATGAGCAGTTCTTC.

V and J are TRBV7-3 and TRBJ2-2; 8 bases are a match to TRBD1. With V trimmed by 5 bases and J by 9 bases, 17 bases remained unmatched. Per germline, CDR1 SGHTA and CDR2 FQGTGA. This CDR3 has 17 amino acids. Written as DNA, the CDR3 is TGTGCCAGCAGCCCCGGCGGGGCAGGGGGCCTGAGGCGGGAGCTGTTTTTT. This codes for CASSPGGAGGLRRELFF.

This clonotype has more than one count but fewer than ten. This sequence joins TRBV13 and TRBJ1-2; D is ambiguous. Trimming took 4 bases from V and 5 from J, leaving 17 bases between them. This CDR3 region has 15 residues. The germline CDR1 and CDR2 sequences are PRHDT and FYEKMQ (reference sequence). The CDR3 region is CASSSSRSGKYGYTF. Here the CDR3 DNA reads TGTGCCAGCAGCTCCAGCCGCTCAGGCAAATATGGCTACACCTTC.

The V gene is TRBV13, the J gene TRBJ2-1; D uncertain. The CDR3 covers 13 residues. Germline CDR1 is PRHDT and CDR2 is FYEKMQ (reference sequence). V lost 2 bases and J 3 bases, leaving 5 bases between the germline ends. The CDR3 bases are TGTGCCAGCAGCTTACTCCTCTACAATGAGCAGTTCTTC. It encodes CASSLLLYNEQFF.

This chain uses TRBV20-1 with TRBJ2-5; 9 positions agree with TRBD2. Germline loops: CDR1 DFQATT, CDR2 SNEGSKA (reference sequence). The CDR3 sequence is 19 residues long. V was clipped by 1 base and J by 5 bases; unmatched bases: 20. CDR3 loop: CSARVGAPSGLASYETQYF. CDR3 bases: TGCAGTGCTAGAGTTGGCGCCCCTTCGGGACTAGCATCTTACGAGACCCAGTACTTC.

This clonotype was counted a few times. The V call is TRBV3-1, the J call TRBJ2-1; 16 nucleotides line up with TRBD2. Germline V gene sequence: CDR1 LGHDT, CDR2 YNNKEL (reference sequence). This CDR3 has 15 amino acids. J gave up 10 bases and V 4 bases, and 4 bases lay outside the gene matches. The CDR3 DNA reads TGTGCCAGCAGCCCGGGACTAGCGGGAGGGGGGGAGCAGTTCTTC. As protein: CASSPGLAGGGEQFF.

This rearrangement joins TRBV6-2 or TRBV6-3 to TRBJ2-2; 7 bases line up with TRBD1. CDR3 length equals 18 residues. Germline V CDR1 and CDR2: MNHEY, SVGEGT. V shed 4 bases, J shed 6 bases, and the junction held 17 bases outside the gene matches. The CDR3 here is CASSWFSRTGLGAGELFF. The DNA of the CDR3 is TGTGCCAGCAGTTGGTTTTCCCGGACAGGTCTGGGGGCCGGGGAGCTGTTTTTT.

This clonotype was counted at least ten times. This chain joins TRBV9 and TRBJ2-7; TRBD1 might be the D (6 bases). With 3 bases removed from V and 2 bases from J, the gap between germline ends came to 12 bases. CDR3 size: 14 residues. The germline V gene has CDR1 SGDLS and CDR2 YYNGEE. The CDR3 coding sequence is TGTGCCAGCAGCGCCGGACAGTCCACCTACGAGCAGTACTTC. Amino acids: CASSAGQSTYEQYF.

The sample holds a few counts of this clonotype. The J gene is TRBJ2-1, the V gene TRBV24-1, with 11 bases fitting TRBD2. This CDR3 has 16 amino acids. Germline V CDR1 and CDR2: KGHDR, SFDVKD. The J segment lost 3 bases and the V segment lost 5 bases, leaving 5 bases of the junction unmatched. As DNA, the CDR3 is TGTGCCACCAGTGCTCCGGGACTAGCGGACTACAATGAGCAGTTCTTC. Amino acids: CATSAPGLADYNEQFF.

CDR3 in amino acids: CASSQQDSSYNEQFF. For the CDR3, the DNA is TGTGCCAGCAGCCAACAAGATAGCTCCTACAATGAGCAGTTCTTC. This rearrangement joins TRBV7-3 to TRBJ2-1; no clear D gene. V was shortened by 5 bases and J by 0 bases, with 11 bases between the two germline ends. Germline CDR1 is SGHTA and CDR2 is FQGTGA. The length of the CDR3 is 15 residues.

This chain uses TRBV20-1 with TRBJ1-5; 9 bases agree with TRBD1. The germline V gene encodes CDR1 DFQATT and CDR2 SNEGSKA (reference sequence). With 0 bases clipped from V and 2 bases from J, the junction kept 8 bases outside the gene matches. CDR3 length: 17 residues. The CDR3 sequence is CSARDRVTGGGNQPQHF. As DNA, the CDR3 is TGCAGTGCTAGAGATCGGGTGACAGGGGGGGGCAATCAGCCCCAGCATTTT.

A word on this clonotype: This sequence may be a read error, since a much larger clone differs from it by one base. This sequence joins TRBV28 and TRBJ2-7; TRBD2 matches at 12 bases. The CDR3 extends over 14 amino acids. The V and J ends lost 8 bases and 6 bases, in that order; junction bases with no gene match: 8. Germline V gene data show CDR1 as MDHEN and CDR2 as SYDVKM. CDR3 loop: CASASSGRAVEQYF. As DNA, the CDR3 is TGTGCCAGCGCCTCTAGCGGGAGGGCGGTCGAGCAGTACTTC. Variable domain in full (rest from reference TRBV28 and TRBJ2-7): DVKVTQSSRYLVKRTGEKVFLECVQDMDHENMFWYRQDPGLGLRLIYFSYDVKMKEKGDIPEGYSVSREKKERFSLILESASTNQTSMYLCASASSGRAVEQYFGPGTRLTVT.